The 22 T cell receptor beta chains listed next were all sequenced from one sample in a study of cytomegalovirus exposure and HLA in healthy donors. This PCR relied on a set of 60 Vbeta primers and 13 Jbeta primers. Sequenced by immunoSEQ multiplex PCR; TCRdb stores in-frame clones only, minus some. Found here are roughly 150,000 clones, about 70% of them singletons; the top ten hold 10%. Sequences were obtained from PBMCs. Receptors were obtained from a man younger than 45 in good health and CMV-seropositive.

This rearrangement joins TRBV15 to TRBJ1-2; D is unclear. Germline V lookup: CDR1 LNHNV, CDR2 YYDKDF (reference sequence). The CDR3 length is 13 residues. V lost 8 bases to trimming and J lost 0 bases, with 10 bases between them. Here the CDR3 DNA reads TGTGCCACCGGAGAGGTAGCTAACTATGGCTACACCTTC. The encoded protein is CATGEVANYGYTF.

The chain employs TRBV6-5 and TRBJ1-4, with a weak D call TRBD1 (5 bases). CDR3 size: 14 residues. Germline CDR1 MNHEY, CDR2 SVGAGI. Trimming pared 5 bases from V and 8 bases from J, leaving 15 bases between. The CDR3 DNA sequence: TGTGCCAGCAGTGGAACGCCGGGGGGGGAAAAACTGTTTTTT. Its translation is CASSGTPGGEKLFF.

The chain links TRBV6-1 to TRBJ1-2, with D possibly TRBD1 on 6 matching bases. The CDR3 is 15 amino acids. Germline CDR1 is MNHNS and CDR2 is SASEGT. With 7 bases removed from V and 2 bases from J, the gap between germline ends came to 17 bases. The CDR3 DNA reads TGTGCCAGCATCATGATATTCGGGACAAACTATGGCTACACCTTC. Translating gives CASIMIFGTNYGYTF.

There are a few counts of this clone. V gene TRBV30 combines with J gene TRBJ1-1, with TRBD1 matching 8 bases. The trim removed 5 bases at V and 5 bases at J, leaving 7 bases unmatched. The germline V gene encodes CDR1 GTSNPN and CDR2 SVGIG (reference sequence). This CDR3 is 13 amino acids long. The CDR3 DNA reads as TGTGCCTGGCGGGGCCAGGGGGCGACTGAAGCTTTCTTT. It yields the protein CAWRGQGATEAFF.

CDR3 coding DNA: TGTGCCAGCAGGGAAACTCTGAACACCGGGGAGCTGTTTTTT. It translates to CASRETLNTGELFF. J is TRBJ2-2 and V is TRBV2, with D hard to call. Germline values: CDR1 SNHLY, CDR2 FYNNEI. The CDR3 has 14 amino acids. Trimming took off 6 bases at V and 1 base at J, with 9 bases between the two ends.

The chain couples TRBV10-1 to TRBJ2-1; 7 bases line up with TRBD2. This CDR3 comprises 12 residues. In germline, CDR1 is WNHNN, CDR2 SYGVQD (reference sequence). V lost 5 bases and J lost 12; bases outside the gene matches: 7. The CDR3 is CASSMGRAVQFF. DNA for the CDR3: TGCGCCAGCAGTATGGGGAGGGCAGTGCAGTTCTTC.

The chain recombines TRBV7-8 with TRBJ2-7, with a weak D call TRBD1 (6 bases). Germline assignment: CDR1 SGHVS and CDR2 FQNEAQ. The CDR3 has 17 residues. Trimming removed 3 bases from V and 3 bases from J, with 21 bases in between. The CDR3 loop reads CASSFYRVRTAHYEQYF. The CDR3 bases are TGTGCCAGCAGCTTTTATAGGGTGCGGACAGCGCACTACGAGCAGTACTTC. Full variable domain (rest looked up from reference TRBV7-8 and TRBJ2-7): GAGVSQSPRYKVAKRGQDVALRCDPISGHVSLFWYQQALGQGPEFLTYFQNEAQLDKSGLPSDRFFAERPEGSVSTLKIQRTQQEDSAVYLCASSFYRVRTAHYEQYFGPGTRLTVT.

J is TRBJ1-4 and V is TRBV5-1, with unresolved D. This CDR3 is 15 amino acids long. Germline V gene data show CDR1 as SGHRS and CDR2 as YFSETQ. With 4 bases removed from V and 0 bases from J, the gap between germline ends came to 10 bases. This CDR3 reads CASSANSATNEKLFF. For the CDR3, the DNA is TGCGCCAGCAGCGCCAACAGTGCAACTAATGAAAAACTGTTTTTT.

The chain combines TRBV6-6 with TRBJ2-1, with D possibly being TRBD2 (5 bases). The V and J ends lost 10 bases and 2 bases respectively, with 21 bases between them. The germline CDR1 and CDR2 sequences are MNHNY and SVGAGI (reference sequence). The CDR3 runs 16 residues. The CDR3 loop reads CATRSALSGPYNEQFF. The CDR3, as DNA: TGTGCCACGCGTTCGGCGTTGAGCGGACCCTACAATGAGCAGTTCTTC.

This clone appeared a few times. The genes are TRBV2 and TRBJ2-4, with D hard to call. CDR1 SNHLY and CDR2 FYNNEI come from the germline V gene. The CDR3 has 16 residues. Trimming shortened V by 7 bases and J by 0 bases, and 16 bases separated the two germline ends. The CDR3 protein is CASIIEPSIAKNIQYF. CDR3 nucleotides: TGTGCCAGCATAATTGAGCCGTCCATAGCCAAAAACATTCAGTACTTC.

The V and J genes are TRBV14 and TRBJ1-1, with D maybe TRBD1 (5 bases). Trimming cost V 5 bases and J 2 bases, with 9 bases left between them. The CDR3 is made up of 13 amino acids. Germline CDR1 reads SGHDN; CDR2 reads FVKESK. In DNA, the CDR3 is TGTGCCAGCAGCGTACAGGAAAACACTGAAGCTTTCTTT. Protein: CASSVQENTEAFF.

V usage is TRBV6-4 and J usage is TRBJ2-3; D is possibly TRBD2 (6 bases). Trimming cost V 4 bases and J 2 bases, with 13 bases left between them. The CDR3 extends over 15 amino acids. Germline CDR1 is MRHNA and CDR2 is SNTAGT. CDR3 in amino acids: CASSATRMLTDTQYF. The CDR3 region has the DNA TGTGCCAGCAGTGCGACTAGGATGCTCACAGATACGCAGTATTTT.

The chain is built from TRBV29-1 and TRBJ1-1, with 11 bases fitting TRBD1. V dropped 7 bases and J dropped 11; count of bases not matched to a gene: 15. The germline V gene has CDR1 SQVTM and CDR2 ANQGSEA. CDR3 length: 14 residues. For the CDR3, the DNA is TGCAGCGCCAAAATGCAGGACAGGGGGCCGGAGGCTTTCTTT. It yields the protein CSAKMQDRGPEAFF.

The chain links TRBV7-9 to TRBJ2-6; a possible D gene is TRBD2 (6 bases). V was pared by 1 base and J by 4 bases, with 20 bases between. Germline CDR1 and CDR2: SEHNR and FQNEAQ (reference sequence). The CDR3 consists of 19 residues. The CDR3: CASSLEGRTKPGGANVLTF. In nucleotides, the CDR3 is TGTGCCAGCAGCTTAGAGGGACGGACTAAACCGGGGGGGGCCAACGTCCTGACTTTC.

V and J are TRBV6-5 and TRBJ1-2; TRBD1 might be the D (5 bases). CDR3 length: 14 amino acids. The germline V and J ends were trimmed by 4 bases and 4 bases, with 13 bases remaining between them. The V gene's germline CDR1 is MNHEY and CDR2 SVGAGI. This CDR3 reads CASSWGEVSYGYTF. The CDR3 region has the DNA TGTGCCAGCAGTTGGGGGGAGGTCAGCTATGGCTACACCTTC.

This clone was seen more than once but under ten times. The rearrangement uses TRBV10-1 and TRBJ1-1, with 9 bases that match TRBD1. This CDR3 has 15 amino acids. After removal of 3 bases from V and 4 bases from J, the junction contained 6 bases not matched to a gene. Germline V gives CDR1 WNHNN, CDR2 SYGVQD (reference sequence). This CDR3 reads CASSDSGQGITEAFF. For the CDR3, the DNA is TGCGCCAGCAGTGACTCGGGACAGGGAATCACTGAAGCTTTCTTT.

This clone came up a few times. This rearrangement joins TRBV6-6 to TRBJ2-5, with D perhaps TRBD2 (6 bases). Germline lookup yields CDR1 MNHNY and CDR2 SVGAGI (reference sequence). Trimming removed 0 bases from V and 0 bases from J, with 11 bases in between. The CDR3 consists of 16 residues. The CDR3 here is CASSYSGGVHQETQYF. In nucleotides, the CDR3 is TGTGCCAGCAGTTACTCAGGAGGGGTCCACCAAGAGACCCAGTACTTC.

This clone has a single count. V gene TRBV2 combines with J gene TRBJ2-7; 9 bases map to TRBD2. Germline CDR1 SNHLY, CDR2 FYNNEI. The CDR3 totals 13 residues. The ends lost 7 bases at V and 4 bases at J; junction bases unmatched: 5. This chain's CDR3 is CASNSGRPYEQYF. The CDR3 nucleotides are TGTGCCAGCAACAGCGGGAGGCCATACGAGCAGTACTTC. Full variable domain (rest looked up from reference TRBV2 and TRBJ2-7): EPEVTQTPSHQVTQMGQEVILRCVPISNHLYFYWYRQILGQKVEFLVSFYNNEISEKSEIFDDQFSVERPDGSNFTLKIRSTKLEDSAMYFCASNSGRPYEQYFGPGTRLTVT.

CDR3 loop: CASSSATEIFSYNEQFF. The CDR3 DNA reads TGTGCCAGCAGCTCAGCGACAGAAATATTCTCCTACAATGAGCAGTTCTTC. The gene calls are TRBV11-3 and TRBJ2-1, with D possibly TRBD1 on 5 matching bases. This CDR3 has 17 amino acids. In germline, CDR1 is SGHNT, CDR2 YENEEA. Trimming took off 4 bases at V and 0 bases at J, with 16 bases between the two ends. Variable domain in full (rest from reference TRBV11-3 and TRBJ2-1): EAGVVQSPRYKIIEKKQPVAFWCNPISGHNTLYWYLQNLGQGPELLIRYENEEAVDDSQLPKDRFSAERLKGVDSTLKIQPAELGDSAVYLCASSSATEIFSYNEQFFGPGTRLTVL.

The chain is built from TRBV25-1 and TRBJ2-7, with 7 bases lining up with TRBD1. This CDR3 spans 14 amino acids. With 4 bases clipped from V and 9 bases from J, the junction kept 12 bases outside the gene matches. The germline gives CDR1 MGHDK, CDR2 SYGVNS. The CDR3 region is CASSANRDRLWQYF. The CDR3 DNA reads as TGTGCCAGCAGTGCGAACCGGGACAGATTGTGGCAGTACTTC.

This clone was observed a handful of times. The chain has TRBV30 and TRBJ2-3, with D maybe TRBD1 (5 bases). The germline gives CDR1 GTSNPN, CDR2 SVGIG (reference sequence). The CDR3 is made up of 14 amino acids. V was cut by 4 bases and J by 5 bases, with 16 bases left in between. The CDR3 loop reads CAWTQGESLDTQYF. The CDR3 DNA is TGTGCCTGGACCCAGGGCGAATCGTTAGATACGCAGTATTTT.

The rearrangement uses TRBV7-3 and TRBJ2-7; D is possibly TRBD2 (5 bases). Germline V lookup: CDR1 SGHTA, CDR2 FQGTGA. Trimming removed 5 bases at V and 4 bases at J, with 12 bases between. This CDR3 is 13 amino acids long. Written as DNA, the CDR3 is TGTGCCAGCAGCGCCACCCGGGGATACGAGCAGTACTTC. Protein product: CASSATRGYEQYF.